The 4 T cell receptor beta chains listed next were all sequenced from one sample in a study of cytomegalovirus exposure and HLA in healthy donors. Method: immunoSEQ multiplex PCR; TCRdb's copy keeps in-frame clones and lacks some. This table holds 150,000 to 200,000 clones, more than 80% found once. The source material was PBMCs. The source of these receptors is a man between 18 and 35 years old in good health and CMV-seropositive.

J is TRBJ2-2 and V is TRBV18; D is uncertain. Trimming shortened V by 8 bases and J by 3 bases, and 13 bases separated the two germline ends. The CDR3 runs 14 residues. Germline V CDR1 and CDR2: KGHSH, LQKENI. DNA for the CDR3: TGTGCCAGCCAAGATTTTAGCTACACCGGGGAGCTGTTTTTT. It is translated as CASQDFSYTGELFF. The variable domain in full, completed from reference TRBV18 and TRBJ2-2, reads NAGVMQNPRHLVRRRGQEARLRCSPMKGHSHVYWYRQLPEEGLKFMVYLQKENIIDESGMPKERFSAEFPKEGPSILRIQQVVRGDSAAYFCASQDFSYTGELFFGEGSRLTVL.

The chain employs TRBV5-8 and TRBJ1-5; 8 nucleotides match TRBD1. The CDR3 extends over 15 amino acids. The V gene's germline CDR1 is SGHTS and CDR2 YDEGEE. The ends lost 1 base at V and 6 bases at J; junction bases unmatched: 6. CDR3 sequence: CASSLWQGASQPQHF. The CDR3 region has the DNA TGTGCCAGCAGCTTGTGGCAGGGGGCAAGTCAGCCCCAGCATTTT.

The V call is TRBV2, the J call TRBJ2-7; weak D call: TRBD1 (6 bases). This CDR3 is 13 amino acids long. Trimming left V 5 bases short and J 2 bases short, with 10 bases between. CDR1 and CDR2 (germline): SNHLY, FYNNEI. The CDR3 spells CASSWDTTYEQYF. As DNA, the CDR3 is TGTGCCAGCAGTTGGGACACAACCTACGAGCAGTACTTC.

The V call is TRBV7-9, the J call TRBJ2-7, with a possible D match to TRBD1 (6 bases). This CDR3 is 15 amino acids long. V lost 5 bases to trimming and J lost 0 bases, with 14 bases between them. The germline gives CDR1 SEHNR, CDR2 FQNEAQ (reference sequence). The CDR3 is CASSPPQGSSYEQYF. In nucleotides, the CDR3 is TGTGCCAGCAGCCCCCCGCAGGGGTCCTCCTACGAGCAGTACTTC.